The clone carrying this T cell receptor beta chain is a singleton in its sample. What it binds is not known. This sample was included in a study of blood T cells in healthy people across ages. Study observations and caveats: Diversity of TCR beta correlated strongly with naive T cell percentage. Roughly linearly, TCR beta diversity per million T cells fell as age increased. More naive CD4+ cells and higher diversity marked long-lived donors relative to aged donors.

Germline values: CDR1 SGDLS, CDR2 YYNGEE. V lost 3 bases to trimming and J lost 5 bases; unmatched junction nucleotides: 6. CDR3 length: 14 amino acids. For the second PCR, which ran for roughly 7 to 11 cycles, a sample-barcoded 5' primer and a J-beta primer mix were used. One entry per CDR3 protein results from TCRdb running MiXCR on the 5' RACE reads. This sample has 800,000 to 950,000 distinct CDR3 sequences, with roughly 43% found just once. The receptor comes from a man under 40 in good health. The chain joins TRBV9 to TRBJ2-3, with 7 bases matching TRBD1. Input material: blood. The CDR3: CASSEEGARDTQYF. The CDR3 nucleotides are TGTGCCAGCAGCGAAGAGGGGGCCAGAGATACGCAGTATTTT.